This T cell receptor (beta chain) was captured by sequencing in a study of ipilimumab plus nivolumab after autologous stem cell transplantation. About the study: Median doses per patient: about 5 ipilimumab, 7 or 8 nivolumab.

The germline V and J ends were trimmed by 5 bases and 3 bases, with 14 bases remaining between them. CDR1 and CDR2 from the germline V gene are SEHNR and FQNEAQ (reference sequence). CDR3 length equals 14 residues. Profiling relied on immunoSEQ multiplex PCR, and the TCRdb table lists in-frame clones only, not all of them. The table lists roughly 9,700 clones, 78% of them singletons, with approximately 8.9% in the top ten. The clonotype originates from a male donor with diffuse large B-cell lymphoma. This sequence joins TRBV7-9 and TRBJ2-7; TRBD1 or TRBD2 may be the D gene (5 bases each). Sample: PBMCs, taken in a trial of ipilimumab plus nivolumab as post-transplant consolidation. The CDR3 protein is CASSRDGPSYEQYF. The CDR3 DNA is TGTGCCAGCAGCCGGGACGGACCTAGCTACGAGCAGTACTTC.